This T cell receptor (beta chain) was obtained from a study of blood T cell repertoires in COVID-19. About the study: PBMCs, B-cell-depleted T cells, or T cells provided the cDNA or gDNA that made up the material.

Authors' methods: For nucleated cells, counts were estimated from reference gene primer amplification. Clones were read by immunoSEQ multiplex PCR, and TCRdb kept only the in-frame ones, dropping some. That table gives V, J and clone size, and the DNA gave D and trimming. The profile covers 70,000 to 95,000 clones, with roughly 89% appearing a single time and approximately 5.2% taken by the ten largest. The CDR3 runs to 16 residues. The sequenced sample was peripheral blood. The sequence was collected from a woman older than 75 with active COVID-19. The chain links TRBV21-1 to TRBJ2-7; the DNA was not used to check the table's D call, TRBD1. TRBV21-1 constitutes a pseudogene. In DNA form, the CDR3 reads TGTGCCAGCAGCAAAGTGTCGACAGGGGGCTGGTACGAGCAGTACTTC. Translation gives CASSKVSTGGWYEQYF.